What follows are 19 T cell receptor beta chains derived from one specimen sequenced in a study of T cell responses to AZD1222 COVID-19 vaccine. Sequencing was performed with immunoSEQ multiplex PCR; in TCRdb, only in-frame clones are kept and a portion is missing. The repertoire has about 98,000 clones, approximately 86% of them found once; the top ten carry approximately 10%. The sample consisted of peripheral blood, taken on day 0 of MenACWY control vaccination. The receptors here all came from an adult in good health.

The chain carries TRBV24-1 and TRBJ1-2; no definite D call. The CDR3 is 14 residues long. V was clipped by 4 bases and J by 0 bases, with 8 bases between them. From germline, CDR1 is KGHDR and CDR2 SFDVKD. CDR3 residues: CATSEGVANYGYTF. The CDR3 DNA follows: TGTGCCACCAGTGAAGGCGTCGCTAACTATGGCTACACCTTC.

The V and J genes are TRBV4-3 and TRBJ1-6, with D perhaps matching TRBD1 (6 bases). The V end was cut by 1 base, the J end by 7 bases, with 11 bases between. CDR1 LGHNA and CDR2 YSLEER come from the germline V gene. The CDR3 loop spans 15 amino acids. CDR3 nucleotide sequence: TGCGCCAGCAGCCAAGCCGGGACAACGAATTCACCCCTCCACTTT. Residues: CASSQAGTTNSPLHF.

J is TRBJ1-5 and V is TRBV27, with 8 bases lining up with TRBD1. Trimming removed 6 bases from V and 6 bases from J; junction bases left unmatched: 7. The CDR3 has 14 residues. Germline V gene data show CDR1 as MNHEY and CDR2 as SMNVEV (reference sequence). CDR3 residues: CASRSAGGGQPQHF. For the CDR3, the DNA is TGTGCCAGCAGATCCGCAGGGGGCGGTCAGCCCCAGCATTTT.

The J gene is TRBJ2-6, the V gene TRBV18, with 7 bases aligning to TRBD1. With 4 bases clipped from V and 1 base from J, the junction kept 13 bases outside the gene matches. Looked up from germline, CDR1 is KGHSH and CDR2 is LQKENI. The CDR3 loop spans 19 amino acids. The CDR3 spells CASSQEVTGFYSGANVLTF. DNA for the CDR3: TGTGCCAGCTCACAAGAAGTGACAGGGTTCTATTCTGGGGCCAACGTCCTGACTTTC.

J is TRBJ2-3 and V is TRBV11-2; D might be TRBD2 (6 bases). The ends were cut back, 7 bases at V and 0 bases at J, with 17 bases in the middle. In germline, CDR1 is SGHAT, CDR2 FQNNGV. The CDR3 spans 16 residues. The CDR3 region has the DNA TGTGCCAGCACCGGTCGAGCGGGCACTAGCACAGATACGCAGTATTTT. Amino acids: CASTGRAGTSTDTQYF. The variable domain in full, completed from reference TRBV11-2 and TRBJ2-3, reads EAGVAQSPRYKIIEKRQSVAFWCNPISGHATLYWYQQILGQGPKLLIQFQNNGVVDDSQLPKDRFSAERLKGVDSTLKIQPAKLEDSAVYLCASTGRAGTSTDTQYFGPGTRLTVL.

This clone was found a few times. The chain combines TRBV11-2 with TRBJ1-4; D perhaps matches TRBD1 (6 bases). Germline V gene lookup returns CDR1 SGHAT and CDR2 FQNNGV. Trimming stripped 1 base from V and 7 bases from J, with 13 bases between. The CDR3 spans 15 residues. The CDR3 bases are TGTGCCAGCAGCTTAGTCGGGGGGCGGGTTGAAAAACTGTTTTTT. Its translation: CASSLVGGRVEKLFF.

This chain uses TRBV7-8 with TRBJ1-5; the D is unclear. Germline lookup yields CDR1 SGHVS and CDR2 FQNEAQ. This CDR3 region has 14 residues. Trimming left V 5 bases short and J 6 bases short, with 14 bases between. As DNA, the CDR3 is TGTGCCAGCAGCCCCGCAGGTCCGGGTCAGCCCCAGCATTTT. Its protein product is CASSPAGPGQPQHF.

The chain uses TRBV14 and TRBJ2-5, with 7 bases that match TRBD2. Losses at the gene ends were 1 base for V and 9 bases for J; bases not matched to a gene: 2. This CDR3 spans 12 amino acids. Germline CDR1 is SGHDN and CDR2 is FVKESK. The CDR3 nucleotides are TGTGCCAGCAGCCAAGGTCGGGGGGCCCAGTACTTC. Translating it yields CASSQGRGAQYF.

This clone is a singleton in its sample. The chain combines TRBV19 with TRBJ2-5, with D possibly TRBD2 on 5 matching bases. The CDR3 is made up of 12 amino acids. Germline V gene sequence: CDR1 LNHDA, CDR2 SQIVND (reference sequence). V shed 3 bases and J shed 5 bases, with 7 bases lying between them. The CDR3 loop reads CASSMTGETQYF. CDR3 in DNA: TGTGCCAGTAGTATGACGGGGGAGACCCAGTACTTC.

The rearrangement uses TRBV13 and TRBJ1-4; TRBD1 is a possible D gene (5 bases). CDR3 length: 12 residues. Germline V gives CDR1 PRHDT, CDR2 FYEKMQ (reference sequence). Trimming pared 9 bases from V and 6 bases from J, leaving 11 bases between. This CDR3 reads CASKGEDEKLFF. The CDR3 DNA sequence: TGTGCCAGTAAAGGGGAAGATGAAAAACTGTTTTTT.

The chain is built from TRBV27 and TRBJ2-3, with D possibly TRBD2 on 6 matching bases. Trimming removed 3 bases at V and 6 bases at J, with 19 bases between. In germline, CDR1 is MNHEY, CDR2 SMNVEV (reference sequence). This CDR3 is built from 16 residues. The CDR3 DNA reads as TGTGCCAGCAGTTTGATAGGAGTGGGACTCGCCGATACGCAGTATTTT. Translation: CASSLIGVGLADTQYF.

V is TRBV6-4 and J is TRBJ2-7; D might be TRBD2 (6 bases). This CDR3 has 14 residues. V shed 8 bases and J shed 5 bases, with 19 bases lying between them. Germline V gene sequence: CDR1 MRHNA, CDR2 SNTAGT. The CDR3: CASQLDYTVDEQYF. The DNA of the CDR3 is TGTGCCAGCCAGTTGGACTACACAGTTGACGAGCAGTACTTC.

The chain combines TRBV7-2 with TRBJ2-5; 10 bases line up with TRBD2. CDR1 is SGHTA, CDR2 FQGNSA, per germline. Losses at the gene ends were 1 base for V and 10 bases for J; bases not matched to a gene: 9. The CDR3 totals 15 residues. This chain's CDR3 is CASSLDSGGGIVQYF. CDR3 nucleotides: TGTGCCAGCAGCTTAGACAGCGGGGGGGGTATAGTCCAGTACTTC.

The chain couples TRBV11-3 to TRBJ1-1; tentatively, D is TRBD1 (5 bases). Germline V CDR1 and CDR2: SGHNT, YENEEA. This CDR3 has 15 amino acids. Trimming took off 0 bases at V and 0 bases at J, with 8 bases between the two ends. The CDR3 coding sequence is TGTGCCAGCAGCTTAGATGCAGGGCTGAACACTGAAGCTTTCTTT. This translates into CASSLDAGLNTEAFF. The entire variable domain, with the rest obtained from reference TRBV11-3 and TRBJ1-1, is as follows: EAGVVQSPRYKIIEKKQPVAFWCNPISGHNTLYWYLQNLGQGPELLIRYENEEAVDDSQLPKDRFSAERLKGVDSTLKIQPAELGDSAVYLCASSLDAGLNTEAFFGQGTRLTVV.

The chain recombines TRBV6-5 with TRBJ2-7; D may correspond to TRBD1 or TRBD2 (7 bases each). The CDR3 sequence is 15 residues long. Germline V gene sequence: CDR1 MNHEY, CDR2 SVGAGI. Trimming removed 5 bases from V and 0 bases from J, with 14 bases in between. The CDR3 nucleotides are TGTGCCAGCAGTCCGAGCGGGACAGACTCCTACGAGCAGTACTTC. Encoded protein: CASSPSGTDSYEQYF.

The chain couples TRBV11-3 to TRBJ1-6; no clear D gene. From germline, CDR1 is SGHNT and CDR2 YENEEA. The V and J ends lost 5 bases and 9 bases respectively, with 11 bases between them. The CDR3 sequence is 13 residues long. The DNA of the CDR3 is TGTGCCAGCAGCCCTGACCGAGTTTCACCCCTCCACTTT. This gives the protein CASSPDRVSPLHF.

This clone was detected once. The chain is built from TRBV7-3 and TRBJ2-3; D possibly uses TRBD1 or TRBD2 (5 bases each). Per germline, CDR1 SGHTA and CDR2 FQGTGA. Deletions cut 2 bases from V and 5 bases from J, with 11 bases between. The CDR3 runs to 14 residues. The CDR3 loop reads CASSLLSGQDTQYF. The CDR3 DNA follows: TGTGCCAGCAGCTTATTATCGGGGCAAGATACGCAGTATTTT.

The chain uses TRBV5-1 and TRBJ1-1; 9 bases agree with TRBD1. Germline CDR1 reads SGHRS; CDR2 reads YFSETQ. V lost 0 bases to trimming and J lost 4 bases; unmatched junction nucleotides: 7. CDR3 size: 16 residues. Here the CDR3 DNA reads TGCGCCAGCAGCTTGGGGGACAGGGAAACCGCCACTGAAGCTTTCTTT. Its protein is CASSLGDRETATEAFF.

The rearrangement joins TRBV4-3 to TRBJ2-2; 11 positions match TRBD2. The CDR3 covers 19 residues. V lost 0 bases, J lost 0 bases, and 6 bases stayed unmatched. Looked up from germline, CDR1 is LGHNA and CDR2 is YSLEER. The CDR3 here is CASSQDELAGVANTGELFF. DNA for the CDR3: TGCGCCAGCAGCCAAGATGAACTAGCGGGGGTCGCGAACACCGGGGAGCTGTTTTTT.